The TCR beta chain described here comes from a study of T cells in Graves' hyperthyroidism and ophthalmopathy. Study-wide results and caveats: The model predicted ophthalmopathy a median roughly six months before onset. Among thyroid clonotypes expanded above 0.001, most also appeared in blood. Stable hyperthyroidism was told apart from ophthalmopathy by a model built on 13 V-J features.

With regard to this clonotype: What it binds is not known. One junction end does not reproduce the germline sequence, and a read error may be involved.

Germline V gene sequence: CDR1 SGHTA, CDR2 FQGTGA. CDR3 size: 17 residues. The source material, RNA transcripts, was used to amplify TCR beta CDR3 regions. In the first-round RT-PCR of the TCR CDR3, the HTBI primer set was used. TCRdb fed the multiplex PCR reads into MiXCR, producing one record per CDR3 protein. The sample holds approximately 500,000 distinct CDR3 sequences, roughly 50% seen once. Patients showing uncontrolled infection, other autoimmune disease, pregnancy or lactation were ineligible. The TCR sequence derives from a woman under 30 with Graves' hyperthyroidism. V gene TRBV7-3 combines with J gene TRBJ2-7, with D possibly matching TRBD2 (5 bases). The sequenced material came from peripheral blood or thyroid tissue (not recorded which). DNA of the CDR3: TGTGCCAGCAGCCCCCCCTGGCCGGGCACGAACACCGGGGAGCTGTACTTC. Its protein is CASSPPWPGTNTGELYF.